This TCR beta chain was retrieved from a study of blood T cell repertoires in COVID-19. Whole-study context: The samples span acute and convalescent COVID-19 from the United States, Italy and Spain.

There are 14 residues in the CDR3. Per the original data handling: How many nucleated cells were present was estimated from reference gene primer amplification. TCRdb keeps only in-frame clones here, not all; method: immunoSEQ multiplex PCR. The D gene and trimming were derived from the DNA, and the V and J assignments and clone size from that table. The sample lists 140,000 to 150,000 clones, 70% to 90% occurring once. The receptor's source is a woman aged 45-59 years with acute COVID-19. Material for sequencing was PBMCs or T cells enriched from blood (not recorded which). This sequence joins TRBV21-1 and TRBJ1-5; the table's D call, TRBD1, has no DNA check behind it. TRBV21-1 is designated a pseudogene. The CDR3 bases are TGTGCCACCTTGCCAGTTAATAGCAATCAGCCCCAGCATTTT. Amino acids: CATLPVNSNQPQHF.